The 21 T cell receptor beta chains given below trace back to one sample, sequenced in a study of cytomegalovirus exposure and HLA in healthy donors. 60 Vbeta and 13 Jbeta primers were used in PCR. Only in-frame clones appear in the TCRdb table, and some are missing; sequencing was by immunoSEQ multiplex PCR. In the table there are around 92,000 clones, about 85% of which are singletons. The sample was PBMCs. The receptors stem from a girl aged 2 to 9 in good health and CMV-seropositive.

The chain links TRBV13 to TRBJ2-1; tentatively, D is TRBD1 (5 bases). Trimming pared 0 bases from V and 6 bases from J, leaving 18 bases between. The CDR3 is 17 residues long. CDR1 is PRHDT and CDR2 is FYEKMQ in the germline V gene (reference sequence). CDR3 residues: CASSLGETRQTLNEQFF. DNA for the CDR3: TGTGCCAGCAGCTTAGGTGAGACAAGACAGACTCTCAATGAGCAGTTCTTC.

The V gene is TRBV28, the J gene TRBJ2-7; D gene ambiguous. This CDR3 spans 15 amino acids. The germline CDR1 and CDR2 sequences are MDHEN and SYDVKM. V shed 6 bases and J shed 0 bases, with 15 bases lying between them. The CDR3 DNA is TGTGCCAGCAGCCCTGACGCATGGAGCTCCTACGAGCAGTACTTC. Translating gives CASSPDAWSSYEQYF.

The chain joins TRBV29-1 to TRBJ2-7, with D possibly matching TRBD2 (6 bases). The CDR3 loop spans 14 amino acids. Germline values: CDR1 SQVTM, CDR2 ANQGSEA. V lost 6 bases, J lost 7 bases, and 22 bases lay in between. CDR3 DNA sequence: TGCAGCGTCGAGGCGGGGACCTACCGAAGGGAGCAGTACTTC. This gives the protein CSVEAGTYRREQYF.

DNA for the CDR3: TGTGCCAGTAGTCCCCCAGGAGGTAAATTAGGGGGCTACACCTTC. Amino acids: CASSPPGGKLGGYTF. The chain combines TRBV19 with TRBJ1-2; the D is unclear. Germline CDR1 reads LNHDA; CDR2 reads SQIVND (reference sequence). The CDR3 contains 15 residues. Deletions cut 5 bases from V and 8 bases from J, with 21 bases between.

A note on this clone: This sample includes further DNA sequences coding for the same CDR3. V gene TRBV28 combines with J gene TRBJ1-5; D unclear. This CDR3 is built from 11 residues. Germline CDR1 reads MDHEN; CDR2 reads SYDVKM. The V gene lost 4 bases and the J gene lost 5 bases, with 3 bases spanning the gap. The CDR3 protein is CASSSDQPQHF. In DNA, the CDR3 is TGTGCCAGCAGTTCCGATCAGCCCCAGCATTTT.

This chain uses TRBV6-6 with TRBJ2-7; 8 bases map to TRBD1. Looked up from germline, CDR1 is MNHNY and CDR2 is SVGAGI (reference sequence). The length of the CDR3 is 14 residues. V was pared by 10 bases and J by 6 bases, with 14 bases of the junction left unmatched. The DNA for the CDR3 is TGTGCCACCTACTCAGGACAGGGCTCGAGCGAGCAGTACTTC. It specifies CATYSGQGSSEQYF.

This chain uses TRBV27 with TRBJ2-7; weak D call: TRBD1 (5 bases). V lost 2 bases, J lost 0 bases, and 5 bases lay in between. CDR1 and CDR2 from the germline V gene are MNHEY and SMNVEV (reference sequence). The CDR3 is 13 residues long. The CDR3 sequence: CASSLDSSYEQYF. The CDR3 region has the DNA TGTGCCAGCAGTTTAGACAGCTCCTACGAGCAGTACTTC.

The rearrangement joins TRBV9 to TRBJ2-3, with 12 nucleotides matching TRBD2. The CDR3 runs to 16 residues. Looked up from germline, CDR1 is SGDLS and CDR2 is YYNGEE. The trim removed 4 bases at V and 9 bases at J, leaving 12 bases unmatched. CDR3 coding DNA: TGTGCCAGCAGCCCTCTAGGTCTAGCGGGAGGGGGGACGCAGTATTTT. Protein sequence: CASSPLGLAGGGTQYF.

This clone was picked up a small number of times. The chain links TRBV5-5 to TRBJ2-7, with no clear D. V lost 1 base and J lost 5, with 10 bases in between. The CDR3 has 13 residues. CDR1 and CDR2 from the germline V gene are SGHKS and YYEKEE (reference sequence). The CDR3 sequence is CASSLPGMDEQYF. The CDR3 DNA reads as TGTGCCAGCAGCTTGCCAGGAATGGACGAGCAGTACTTC. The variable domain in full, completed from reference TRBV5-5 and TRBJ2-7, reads DAGVTQSPTHLIKTRGQQVTLRCSPISGHKSVSWYQQVLGQGPQFIFQYYEKEERGRGNFPDRFSARQFPNYSSELNVNALLLGDSALYLCASSLPGMDEQYFGPGTRLTVT.

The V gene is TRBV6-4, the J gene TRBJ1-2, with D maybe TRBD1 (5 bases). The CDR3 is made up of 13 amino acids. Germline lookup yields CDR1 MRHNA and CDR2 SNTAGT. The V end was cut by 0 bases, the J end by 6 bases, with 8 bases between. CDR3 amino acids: CASSDSPGNGYTF. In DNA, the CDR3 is TGTGCCAGCAGTGACTCGCCAGGGAATGGCTACACCTTC.

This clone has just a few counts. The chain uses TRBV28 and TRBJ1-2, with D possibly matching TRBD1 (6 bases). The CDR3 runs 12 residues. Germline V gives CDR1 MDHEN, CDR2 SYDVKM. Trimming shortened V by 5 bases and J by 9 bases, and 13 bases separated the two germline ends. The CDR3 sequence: CASSQQGLSYTF. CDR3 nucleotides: TGTGCCAGCAGTCAACAGGGTCTCAGCTACACCTTC.

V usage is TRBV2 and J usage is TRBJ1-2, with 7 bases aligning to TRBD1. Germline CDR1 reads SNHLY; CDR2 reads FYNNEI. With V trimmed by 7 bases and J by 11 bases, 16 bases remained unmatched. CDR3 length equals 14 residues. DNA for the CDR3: TGTGCCAGCATAAACAGGGGAGACTCCTTGATTTACACCTTC. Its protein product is CASINRGDSLIYTF.

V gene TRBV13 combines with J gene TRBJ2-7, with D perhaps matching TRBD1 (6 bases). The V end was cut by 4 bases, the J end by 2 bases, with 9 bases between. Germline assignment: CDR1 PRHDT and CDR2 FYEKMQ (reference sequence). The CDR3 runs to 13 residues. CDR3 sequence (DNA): TGTGCCAGCAGCTCAGGACAGACCTACGAGCAGTACTTC. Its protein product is CASSSGQTYEQYF.

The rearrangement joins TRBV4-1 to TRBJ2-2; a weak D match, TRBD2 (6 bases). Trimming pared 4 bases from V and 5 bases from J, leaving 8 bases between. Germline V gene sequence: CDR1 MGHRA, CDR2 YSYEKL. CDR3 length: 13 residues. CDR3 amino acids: CASSLGGTGELFF. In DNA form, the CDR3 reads TGCGCCAGCAGCCTGGGGGGTACCGGGGAGCTGTTTTTT.

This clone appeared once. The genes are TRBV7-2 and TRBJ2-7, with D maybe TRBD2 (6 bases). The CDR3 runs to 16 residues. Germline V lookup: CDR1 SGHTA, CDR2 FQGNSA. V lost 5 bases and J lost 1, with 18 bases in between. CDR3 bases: TGTGCCAGCAGCATCCAGGGTAGCGGAGTATCCTACGAGCAGTACTTC. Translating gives CASSIQGSGVSYEQYF.

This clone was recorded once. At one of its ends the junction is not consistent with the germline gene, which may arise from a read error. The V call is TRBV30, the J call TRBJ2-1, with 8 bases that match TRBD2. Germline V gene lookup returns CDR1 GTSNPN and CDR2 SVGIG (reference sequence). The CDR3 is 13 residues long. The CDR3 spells CAWSVIPSGSCIF. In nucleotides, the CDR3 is TGTGCCTGGAGTGTTATCCCCAGCGGGAGTTGTATCTTC.

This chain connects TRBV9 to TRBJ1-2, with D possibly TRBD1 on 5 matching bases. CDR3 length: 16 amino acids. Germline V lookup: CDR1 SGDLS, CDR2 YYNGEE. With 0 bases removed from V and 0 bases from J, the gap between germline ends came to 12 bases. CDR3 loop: CASSVGRGLANYGYTF. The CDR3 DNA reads TGTGCCAGCAGCGTAGGTAGGGGCCTTGCTAACTATGGCTACACCTTC.

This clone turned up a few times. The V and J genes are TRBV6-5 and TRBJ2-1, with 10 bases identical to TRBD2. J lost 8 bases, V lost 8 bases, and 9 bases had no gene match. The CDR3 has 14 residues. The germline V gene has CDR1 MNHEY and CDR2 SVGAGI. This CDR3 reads CASSSGRVVYEQFF. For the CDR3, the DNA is TGTGCCAGCTCAAGCGGGAGGGTTGTATATGAGCAGTTCTTC.

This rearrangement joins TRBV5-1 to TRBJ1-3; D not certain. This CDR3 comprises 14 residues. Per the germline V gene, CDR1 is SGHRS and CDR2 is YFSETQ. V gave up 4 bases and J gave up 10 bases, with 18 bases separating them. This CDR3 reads CASSKGGTVGTIYF. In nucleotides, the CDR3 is TGCGCCAGCAGCAAGGGAGGAACAGTCGGGACCATATATTTT.

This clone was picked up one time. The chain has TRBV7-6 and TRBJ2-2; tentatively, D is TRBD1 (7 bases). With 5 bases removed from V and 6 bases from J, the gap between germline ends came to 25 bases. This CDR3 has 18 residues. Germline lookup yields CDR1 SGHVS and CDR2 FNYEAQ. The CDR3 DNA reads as TGTGCCAGCAGCCCCAAACCTGGGGGGCAGGGGGTGCCCGGGGAGCTGTTTTTT. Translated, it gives CASSPKPGGQGVPGELFF.

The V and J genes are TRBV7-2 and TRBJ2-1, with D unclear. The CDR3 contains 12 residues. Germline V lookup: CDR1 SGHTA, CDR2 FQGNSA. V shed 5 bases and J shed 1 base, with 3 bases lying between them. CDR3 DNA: TGTGCCAGCAGCCCGTCCTACAATGAGCAGTTCTTC. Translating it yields CASSPSYNEQFF.